Only a few counts were recorded for the clone carrying this T cell receptor (beta chain). Other DNA sequences in the sample encode the same CDR3. This entry comes from a study of control samples from healthy donors and cancer patients. This CDR3 comprises 13 residues. With 3 bases removed from V and 1 base from J, the gap between germline ends came to 6 bases. CDR1 is SEHNR and CDR2 is FQNEAQ in the germline V gene (reference sequence). The table came from immunoSEQ multiplex PCR; TCRdb's copy has only in-frame clones and leaves some out. The data hold 120,000 or so clones, with about nine tenths observed a single time.

This chain uses TRBV7-9 with TRBJ1-1; no reliable D call. The sequencing sample was made of blood. The source is a man aged 40-49 years in good health. CDR3 nucleotides: TGTGCCAGCAGCTTCCCGGGGAACACTGAAGCTTTCTTT. It is translated as CASSFPGNTEAFF.